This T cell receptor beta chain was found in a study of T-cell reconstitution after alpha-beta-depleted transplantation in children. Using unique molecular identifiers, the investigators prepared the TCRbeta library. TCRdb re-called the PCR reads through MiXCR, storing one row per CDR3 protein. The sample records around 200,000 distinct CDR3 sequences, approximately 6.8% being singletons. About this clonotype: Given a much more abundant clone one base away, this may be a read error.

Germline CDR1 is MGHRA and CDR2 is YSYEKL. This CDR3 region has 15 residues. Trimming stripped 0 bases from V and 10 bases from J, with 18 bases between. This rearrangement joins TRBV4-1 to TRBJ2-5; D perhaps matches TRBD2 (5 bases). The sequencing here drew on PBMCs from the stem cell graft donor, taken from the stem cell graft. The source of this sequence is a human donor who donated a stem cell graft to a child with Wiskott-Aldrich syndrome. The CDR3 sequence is CASSQDIGGRGIQYF. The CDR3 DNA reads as TGCGCCAGCAGCCAAGATATAGGCGGGCGCGGAATCCAGTACTTC.